This entry lists 32 T cell receptor beta chains sequenced from one sample in a study of control samples from healthy donors and cancer patients. Here immunoSEQ multiplex PCR was the method, and the copy in TCRdb shows in-frame clones only, minus some. The sample shows some 150,000 clones, about 91% of them seen only once. The sample was blood. These receptor sequences come from a man between 25 and 39 years old in good health.

The CDR3 is CAWSVDYDRDGEQFF. DNA for the CDR3: TGTGCCTGGAGTGTAGACTACGACAGGGACGGGGAGCAGTTCTTC. The V and J genes are TRBV30 and TRBJ2-1; TRBD1 aligns across 7 bases. The V gene's germline CDR1 is GTSNPN and CDR2 SVGIG (reference sequence). The CDR3 loop spans 15 amino acids. V lost 0 bases, J lost 10 bases, and 12 bases stayed unmatched.

This clone appeared a single time. V is TRBV6-1 and J is TRBJ2-2; D unresolved. V lost 3 bases and J 3 bases, leaving 5 bases between the germline ends. This CDR3 contains 13 residues. Per the germline V gene, CDR1 is MNHNS and CDR2 is SASEGT. The CDR3 DNA sequence: TGTGCCAGCAGTGACACTTACACCGGGGAGCTGTTTTTT. Translating it yields CASSDTYTGELFF.

The chain employs TRBV21-1 and TRBJ1-6; the table's D call TRBD1 went unverified against the DNA. TRBV21-1 is a pseudogene segment. This CDR3 region has 17 residues. The CDR3 loop is CASSKGPGQGVHSPLHF. The CDR3, as DNA: TGTGCCAGCAGCAAAGGACCGGGACAGGGCGTGCATTCACCCCTCCACTTT.

This chain connects TRBV19 to TRBJ1-3, with 8 positions matching TRBD1. The J segment lost 0 bases and the V segment lost 5 bases, leaving 6 bases of the junction unmatched. CDR1 and CDR2 from the germline V gene are LNHDA and SQIVND (reference sequence). The CDR3 extends over 16 amino acids. In DNA form, the CDR3 reads TGTGCCAGTAGTTTTAGGACAGGGCACTCTGGAAACACCATATATTTT. It encodes CASSFRTGHSGNTIYF.

The rearrangement joins TRBV5-5 to TRBJ1-5; TRBD1 agrees at 12 bases. Trimming removed 4 bases from V and 1 base from J; junction bases left unmatched: 6. This CDR3 region has 17 residues. Germline assignment: CDR1 SGHKS and CDR2 YYEKEE (reference sequence). The CDR3 region has the DNA TGTGCCAGCAGCCCGGGGACAGGGGGCTGGAGCAATCAGCCCCAGCATTTT. Translation gives CASSPGTGGWSNQPQHF.

The J gene is TRBJ2-2, the V gene TRBV7-8; D might be TRBD2 (6 bases). Germline V gene lookup returns CDR1 SGHVS and CDR2 FQNEAQ. The CDR3 totals 12 residues. The ends were cut back, 7 bases at V and 5 bases at J, with 8 bases in the middle. DNA of the CDR3: TGTGCCAGCAATGGAGGGACCGGGGAGCTGTTTTTT. Its protein product is CASNGGTGELFF. Full variable domain (remainder filled in from reference TRBV7-8 and TRBJ2-2): GAGVSQSPRYKVAKRGQDVALRCDPISGHVSLFWYQQALGQGPEFLTYFQNEAQLDKSGLPSDRFFAERPEGSVSTLKIQRTQQEDSAVYLCASNGGTGELFFGEGSRLTVL.

The chain has TRBV9 and TRBJ1-6; 8 bases agree with TRBD1. After removal of 2 bases from V and 8 bases from J, the junction contained 6 bases not matched to a gene. The CDR3 covers 15 residues. Looked up from germline, CDR1 is SGDLS and CDR2 is YYNGEE. CDR3 amino acids: CASSVQQGVDSPLHF. For the CDR3, the DNA is TGTGCCAGCAGCGTCCAACAGGGGGTTGATTCACCCCTCCACTTT.

Here the CDR3 DNA reads TGTGCCTCGGAGGGGGTAAACTATGGCTACACCTTC. This codes for CASEGVNYGYTF. This rearrangement joins TRBV9 to TRBJ1-2; D is possibly TRBD1 (6 bases). Trimming took off 10 bases at V and 2 bases at J, with 12 bases between the two ends. Germline V CDR1 and CDR2: SGDLS, YYNGEE. The CDR3 has 12 amino acids.

The rearrangement uses TRBV12-5 and TRBJ2-7; 7 nucleotides agree with TRBD2. Germline CDR1 LGHNT, CDR2 FRNRAP. The CDR3 loop spans 14 amino acids. V lost 5 bases to trimming and J lost 1 base; unmatched junction nucleotides: 5. This CDR3 is CASGSSGLSYEQYF. CDR3 in DNA: TGTGCTAGTGGTAGTAGCGGGCTATCCTACGAGCAGTACTTC.

The rearrangement uses TRBV7-6 and TRBJ2-2; possibly TRBD1 for D (8 bases). Germline CDR1 reads SGHVS; CDR2 reads FNYEAQ. Trimming took 4 bases from V and 5 from J, leaving 14 bases between them. The CDR3 extends over 15 amino acids. CDR3 sequence reads: CASSSDRGGTGELFF. The CDR3, as DNA: TGTGCCAGCAGCTCCGACAGGGGAGGGACCGGGGAGCTGTTTTTT.

The chain couples TRBV6-1 to TRBJ2-2; 7 nucleotides line up with TRBD1. CDR3 length: 14 amino acids. Losses at the gene ends were 7 bases for V and 0 bases for J; bases not matched to a gene: 2. Germline V gene data show CDR1 as MNHNS and CDR2 as SASEGT. CDR3 DNA sequence: TGTGCCAGCATCGGACAGGCGAACACCGGGGAGCTGTTTTTT. This translates into CASIGQANTGELFF.

This chain joins TRBV11-3 and TRBJ2-3; 8 bases are a match to TRBD1. Trimming cost V 5 bases and J 1 base; bases outside gene matches: 5. Looked up from germline, CDR1 is SGHNT and CDR2 is YENEEA. The CDR3 loop spans 15 amino acids. This CDR3 is CASSRGTGGTDTQYF. CDR3 DNA sequence: TGTGCCAGCAGCCGCGGGACAGGCGGCACAGATACGCAGTATTTT.

The chain joins TRBV9 to TRBJ2-1; 9 nucleotides line up with TRBD1. With V trimmed by 0 bases and J by 15 bases, 10 bases remained unmatched. The CDR3 runs to 14 residues. Germline assignment: CDR1 SGDLS and CDR2 YYNGEE. As DNA, the CDR3 is TGTGCCAGCAGCGTAGATTATGGGGGGACAGGGTTGTTCTTC. The encoded protein is CASSVDYGGTGLFF.

This clone has just one count. V and J are TRBV2 and TRBJ1-4; 11 bases match TRBD1. This CDR3 is built from 14 residues. Looked up from germline, CDR1 is SNHLY and CDR2 is FYNNEI. Losses at the gene ends were 6 bases for V and 8 bases for J; bases not matched to a gene: 5. In DNA form, the CDR3 reads TGTGCCAGCAGCCGGGACAGGGGGTCCGAAAAACTGTTTTTT. This encodes CASSRDRGSEKLFF.

The gene calls are TRBV27 and TRBJ1-6; tentative D call: TRBD1 (5 bases). Trimming shortened V by 6 bases and J by 2 bases, and 11 bases separated the two germline ends. In germline, CDR1 is MNHEY, CDR2 SMNVEV (reference sequence). The CDR3 length is 15 residues. CDR3 sequence: CASREGAPYNSPLHF. The CDR3 DNA follows: TGTGCCAGCAGGGAAGGGGCCCCCTATAATTCACCCCTCCACTTT.

The V and J genes are TRBV10-3 and TRBJ1-3; D call uncertain. The CDR3 spans 11 residues. Germline-derived CDR1 and CDR2 are ENHRY and SYGVKD. With 6 bases removed from V and 4 bases from J, the gap between germline ends came to 4 bases. CDR3 sequence reads: CAIREGNTIYF. For the CDR3, the DNA is TGTGCCATCAGAGAGGGAAACACCATATATTTT.

The chain combines TRBV7-9 with TRBJ2-7, with D tentatively TRBD2 (6 bases). This CDR3 spans 15 amino acids. The V end lost 7 bases, the J end lost 2 bases, and 18 bases lay between the germline ends. Germline V CDR1 and CDR2: SEHNR, FQNEAQ (reference sequence). The CDR3 DNA reads TGTGCCAGCACCCTCCCAGGAGGGAGTACCTACGAGCAGTACTTC. It specifies CASTLPGGSTYEQYF.

The chain employs TRBV5-4 and TRBJ2-3, with a tentative D call TRBD2 (5 bases). Germline values: CDR1 SGHNT, CDR2 YYREEE (reference sequence). V was cut by 0 bases and J by 4 bases, with 15 bases left in between. The CDR3 is made up of 16 amino acids. CDR3 sequence (DNA): TGTGCCAGCAGCTTGGATCGGGCATTCGGGGCAGATACGCAGTATTTT. The encoded protein is CASSLDRAFGADTQYF.

Only one count was recorded for this clone. The V call is TRBV6-5, the J call TRBJ2-1; TRBD2 matches at 10 bases. The germline CDR1 and CDR2 sequences are MNHEY and SVGAGI. CDR3 length equals 14 residues. The V segment lost 8 bases and the J segment 7 bases; nucleotides outside the gene matches: 8. The CDR3 loop is CASHPAGGPNEQFF. CDR3 sequence (DNA): TGTGCCAGCCACCCAGCGGGGGGGCCAAATGAGCAGTTCTTC.

The rearrangement links TRBV13 to TRBJ2-1, with D perhaps assigned TRBD1 or TRBD2 (5 bases each). The ends were cut back, 5 bases at V and 1 base at J, with 15 bases in the middle. Germline V gene sequence: CDR1 PRHDT, CDR2 FYEKMQ (reference sequence). CDR3 length equals 16 residues. The CDR3 DNA follows: TGTGCCAGCAGCCAGCTAAGGGGAGAGTCCTACAATGAGCAGTTCTTC. Amino acid sequence: CASSQLRGESYNEQFF.

The J gene is TRBJ1-2, the V gene TRBV28; the match to TRBD1 covers 8 bases. Germline assignment: CDR1 MDHEN and CDR2 SYDVKM. The CDR3 consists of 14 residues. Germline trimming cut 5 bases from V and 4 bases from J; bases unmatched to any gene: 6. The CDR3 region is CASSPGGNRYGYTF. CDR3 coding DNA: TGTGCCAGCAGTCCAGGGGGCAATCGCTATGGCTACACCTTC.

This chain uses TRBV30 with TRBJ2-6, with a tentative D call TRBD1 (5 bases). Trimming cost V 1 base and J 1 base, with 5 bases left between them. The CDR3 spans 14 residues. CDR1 is GTSNPN, CDR2 SVGIG, per germline (reference sequence). CDR3: CAWSAGSGANVLTF. The CDR3 bases are TGTGCCTGGAGTGCAGGGTCTGGGGCCAACGTCCTGACTTTC.

CDR3 loop: CAWSPDGISPLHF. Here the CDR3 DNA reads TGTGCCTGGAGTCCGGACGGAATTTCACCCCTCCACTTT. V usage is TRBV30 and J usage is TRBJ1-6; D remains unclear. V lost 2 bases and J lost 9, with 11 bases in between. The germline V gene has CDR1 GTSNPN and CDR2 SVGIG (reference sequence). This CDR3 comprises 13 residues. The entire variable domain, with the rest obtained from reference TRBV30 and TRBJ1-6, is as follows: SQTIHQWPATLVQPVGSPLSLECTVEGTSNPNLYWYRQAAGRGLQLLFYSVGIGQISSEVPQNLSASRPQDRQFILSSKKLLLSDSGFYLCAWSPDGISPLHFGNGTRLTVT.

The chain is built from TRBV5-6 and TRBJ2-4, with 7 bases aligning to TRBD1. The junction had 10 bases not matched to a gene; V was cut back by 2 bases and J by 8 bases. Germline V gene lookup returns CDR1 SGHDT and CDR2 YYEEEE. This CDR3 region has 15 residues. The CDR3 reads CASSLQGSGWDIQYF. DNA for the CDR3: TGTGCCAGCAGCTTACAGGGGTCTGGATGGGACATTCAGTACTTC. The full variable domain, with the rest looked up from reference TRBV5-6 and TRBJ2-4, is DAGVTQSPTHLIKTRGQQVTLRCSPKSGHDTVSWYQQALGQGPQFIFQYYEEEERQRGNFPDRFSGHQFPNYSSELNVNALLLGDSALYLCASSLQGSGWDIQYFGAGTRLSVL.

The chain recombines TRBV29-1 with TRBJ1-2; D ambiguous. From germline, CDR1 is SQVTM and CDR2 ANQGSEA. The V end lost 0 bases, the J end lost 0 bases, and 5 bases lay between the germline ends. The CDR3 totals 13 residues. Here the CDR3 DNA reads TGCAGCGTTGAAGACGGGGCTAACTATGGCTACACCTTC. Translating gives CSVEDGANYGYTF.

V is TRBV9 and J is TRBJ2-5, with D hard to call. The germline CDR1 and CDR2 sequences are SGDLS and YYNGEE. This CDR3 comprises 13 residues. With 1 base removed from V and 4 bases from J, the gap between germline ends came to 8 bases. The CDR3 reads CASSVTGGETQYF. The CDR3 DNA reads as TGTGCCAGCAGCGTAACGGGTGGAGAGACCCAGTACTTC. The entire variable domain, with the rest obtained from reference TRBV9 and TRBJ2-5, is as follows: DSGVTQTPKHLITATGQRVTLRCSPRSGDLSVYWYQQSLDQGLQFLIQYYNGEERAKGNILERFSAQQFPDLHSELNLSSLELGDSALYFCASSVTGGETQYFGPGTRLLVL.

The CDR3 protein is CASSLAGGREQYF. The CDR3 DNA follows: TGTGCCAGCAGCTTAGCGGGGGGGCGGGAGCAGTACTTC. The chain carries TRBV11-2 and TRBJ2-7; TRBD2 aligns across 8 bases. Germline V gene lookup returns CDR1 SGHAT and CDR2 FQNNGV. After removal of 1 base from V and 7 bases from J, the junction contained 3 bases not matched to a gene. This CDR3 comprises 13 residues.

The chain employs TRBV21-1 and TRBJ1-5; the table names TRBD1, a call not compared with the DNA. TRBV21-1 is listed as a pseudogene. This CDR3 comprises 15 residues. CDR3 residues: CASSRTGGINQPQHF. The CDR3 nucleotides are TGTGCCAGCAGCAGAACAGGGGGGATCAATCAGCCCCAGCATTTT.

The V call is TRBV14, the J call TRBJ2-7, with D uncertain. Germline V gives CDR1 SGHDN, CDR2 FVKESK. Trimming took 4 bases from V and 3 from J, leaving 7 bases between them. The CDR3 covers 12 residues. The CDR3 region is CASSPQSYEQYF. The CDR3 DNA follows: TGTGCCAGCAGCCCACAGAGCTACGAGCAGTACTTC. The full variable domain, with the rest looked up from reference TRBV14 and TRBJ2-7, is EAGVTQFPSHSVIEKGQTVTLRCDPISGHDNLYWYRRVMGKEIKFLLHFVKESKQDESGMPNNRFLAERTGGTYSTLKVQPAELEDSGVYFCASSPQSYEQYFGPGTRLTVT.

V gene TRBV2 combines with J gene TRBJ1-1; D uncertain. The CDR3 has 11 amino acids. The germline V gene has CDR1 SNHLY and CDR2 FYNNEI. The V end was cut by 8 bases, the J end by 5 bases, with 9 bases between. This CDR3 is CASWVGTEAFF. The CDR3 bases are TGTGCCAGCTGGGTGGGTACTGAAGCTTTCTTT. Looking up the rest from reference TRBV2 and TRBJ1-1 gives the full variable domain: EPEVTQTPSHQVTQMGQEVILRCVPISNHLYFYWYRQILGQKVEFLVSFYNNEISEKSEIFDDQFSVERPDGSNFTLKIRSTKLEDSAMYFCASWVGTEAFFGQGTRLTVV.

J is TRBJ2-2 and V is TRBV10-3; D may be TRBD2 (5 bases). Germline values: CDR1 ENHRY, CDR2 SYGVKD. CDR3 length: 13 residues. Trimming pared 6 bases from V and 4 bases from J, leaving 9 bases between. CDR3 sequence (DNA): TGTGCCATCAGGTCGGGAAGCACCGGGGAGCTGTTTTTT. Amino acids: CAIRSGSTGELFF.

The chain is built from TRBV5-1 and TRBJ1-2, with no clear D. CDR3 length: 13 amino acids. Germline V gene lookup returns CDR1 SGHRS and CDR2 YFSETQ. V lost 5 bases and J lost 3, with 11 bases in between. The CDR3 loop is CASSKDLDYGYTF. The DNA for the CDR3 is TGCGCCAGCAGTAAGGACCTCGACTATGGCTACACCTTC.